The clone carrying this T cell receptor beta chain turned up a few times. V gave up 4 bases and J gave up 0 bases, with 10 bases separating them. CDR1 is LGHNA, CDR2 YSLEER, per germline. The CDR3 covers 16 residues. Time point indicated: patch test 1, 2 weeks after DPC sensitization. Treatment specified: therapeutic diphenylcyclopropenone sensitization with weekly scalp DPC. TCRdb ran MiXCR on the RACE reads and lists one entry per CDR3 protein. Seen here are roughly 86,000 distinct CDR3 sequences, about 10% observed once, and the top ten hold 2% to 2.5%. This record belongs to a study of human T cells and chemical hapten exposure. Across the study: All patients underwent weekly scalp dosing with diphenylcyclopropenone for the full roughly 25-week study. Patients, a majority of them female, were diagnosed with alopecia areata, totalis or universalis. There were per-sample TCR yield variations, arising mainly from small pooled library volume differences.

The sequence was collected from a man in his forties with alopecia areata. Some clones in this sample may be carry-over from other donors' samples. The input for sequencing was whole blood, taken in connection with sensitization to the hapten diphenylcyclopropenone (DPC). The V call is TRBV4-3, the J call TRBJ2-6; possible D gene TRBD1, 5 bases. CDR3 in DNA: TGCGCCAGCAGCCGCGACAGAGTCTCTGGGGCCAACGTCCTGACTTTC. It specifies CASSRDRVSGANVLTF.